A selection of T cell receptor beta chains follows, all from one sample in a study of graft-versus-host responses after intestinal transplantation. The table came from immunoSEQ multiplex PCR; TCRdb's copy has only in-frame clones and leaves some out. Here the sample spans about 20,000 clones, approximately 95% being singletons. The specimen comprised PBMCs, sampled 23 days after intestinal transplant. The receptors shown here come from a human patient who received an intestinal transplant, so some T cells may come from the graft donor. CDR3s include the opening cysteine and the closing phenylalanine or tryptophan. The order of the fields is clone size, J gene, V gene, D gene, CDR3 DNA, CDR3 protein. D genes are given only for firm matches. Expanded clones are given a class, and other clones once, few, many or no size at all.

>few|TRBJ1-4|TRBV19|.
TGTGCCAGTAGTATTAGGGTTTGGGAAAAACTGTTTTTT
CASSIRVWEKLFF
>.|TRBJ2-7|TRBV10-3|TRBD2
TGTGCCACCAGTCCGGGACTAGCAGAATCCTACGAGCAGTACTTC
CATSPGLAESYEQYF
>.|TRBJ2-1|TRBV6-5|TRBD2
TGTGCCAGCAGTTACTCACTAGCGGGAGTTAATGAGCAGTTCTTC
CASSYSLAGVNEQFF
>.|TRBJ2-7|TRBV4-2|TRBD1
TGTGCCAGCAGCCAATGGGACAGCCCGACCTACGAGCAGTACTTC
CASSQWDSPTYEQYF
>.|TRBJ2-7|TRBV29-1|.
TGCAGCGTTTTGTGGCAGGCCAATGGTAGCGAGCAGTACTTC
CSVLWQANGSEQYF
>.|TRBJ2-7|TRBV5-5|.
TGTGCCAGCAGCTTGATGGTCGACCGTCTAGCCTACGAGCAGTACTTC
CASSLMVDRLAYEQYF
>.|TRBJ2-1|TRBV4-1|TRBD2
TGCGCCAGCAGCCAAGATAGGTGGGGGGGAAGCTCCTACAATGAGCAGTTCTTC
CASSQDRWGGSSYNEQFF
>.|TRBJ1-1|TRBV27|.
TGTGCCAGCAGTTTAGGTGGACCTGAAGCTTTCTTT
CASSLGGPEAFF
>.|TRBJ1-2|TRBV6-1|TRBD1
TGTGCCAGCAGTGAAGCTGGGACAGGGGGCTGGGTCTATGGCTACACCTTC
CASSEAGTGGWVYGYTF
>.|TRBJ2-2|TRBV5-1|.
TGCGCCAGCAGCTTGAGTTGGGGTTCCACCGGGGAGCTGTTTTTT
CASSLSWGSTGELFF
>.|TRBJ2-3|TRBV27|.
TGTGCCAGCAGTTTAAGACAGGAGAGGGGAGATACGCAGTATTTT
CASSLRQERGDTQYF
>.|TRBJ2-1|TRBV6-5|.
TGTGCCAGCAGTTACTCGATTAGGGCCTACAATGAGCAGTTCTTC
CASSYSIRAYNEQFF
>.|TRBJ2-2|TRBV7-9|TRBD1
TGTGCCAGCAGCGGAGGGGCAAAGATAACAGGGGGCGGCGGGGAGCTGTTTTTT
CASSGGAKITGGGGELFF
>.|TRBJ2-7|TRBV6-5|TRBD2
TGTGCCAGCAGTTACTCGGCGGGAGGTGGGTACGAGCAGTACTTC
CASSYSAGGGYEQYF
>.|TRBJ2-2|TRBV7-3|TRBD2
TGTGCCAGCAGCTTAACAGGACTAGCGGAGGATGGGTCCACCGGGGAGCTGTTTTTT
CASSLTGLAEDGSTGELFF
>.|TRBJ2-7|TRBV6-5|TRBD1
TGTGCCAGCAGTCCCGGGACAGCCAACGAGCAGTACTTC
CASSPGTANEQYF
>few|TRBJ1-1|TRBV30|TRBD1
TGTGCCTGGAGGAGGGACAGTTTAAGGAAAGCCTTCTTT
CAWRRDSLRKAFF
>.|TRBJ2-3|TRBV11-2|.
TGTGCCAGCAGCCCCACCGCGGGAGATACGCAGTATTTT
CASSPTAGDTQYF
>.|TRBJ2-7|TRBV30|TRBD2
TGTGCCTGGAATGTTGGGGGGGGCTACGAGCAGTACTTC
CAWNVGGGYEQYF
>.|TRBJ2-6|TRBV5-1|.
TGCGCCAGCAGCCGTACCGGGGCGTCTGGGGCCAACGTCCTGACTTTC
CASSRTGASGANVLTF
>.|TRBJ2-7|TRBV6-5|.
TGTGCCAGCAGTTACGGGCCCGAGCAGTACTTC
CASSYGPEQYF
>.|TRBJ2-7|TRBV9|.
TGTGCCAGCAGCGTAGGTCCTAGTACCTACGAGCAGTACTTC
CASSVGPSTYEQYF
>.|TRBJ2-1|TRBV9|TRBD2
TGTGCCAGCAGCGCCGGACTAGCGGGAGGGCCTTTTAATGAGCAGTTCTTC
CASSAGLAGGPFNEQFF
>.|TRBJ2-7|TRBV9|.
TGTGCCAGCAGCGTATCCAGGTACGGGGAGCAGTACTTC
CASSVSRYGEQYF
>.|TRBJ1-1|TRBV18|.
TGTGCCAGCTCACCACGAGCGAACACTGAAGCTTTCTTT
CASSPRANTEAFF
>.|TRBJ2-5|TRBV6-5|TRBD2
TGTGCCAGCAGTGTCGGGAGGGATTCCCAGTACTTC
CASSVGRDSQYF
>.|TRBJ2-2|TRBV2|.
TGTGCCAGCAGTGATTGGGGGATGGGAAACGGGGAGCTGTTTTTT
CASSDWGMGNGELFF
>.|TRBJ2-3|TRBV19|.
TGTGCCAGTAGTATGGTATTAGTTGCAGATACGCAGTATTTT
CASSMVLVADTQYF